This is a list of T cell receptor beta chains from one sample in a study of siplizumab effects on memory and regulatory T cells. Clones were read by immunoSEQ multiplex PCR, and TCRdb kept only the in-frame ones, dropping some. The sample includes over 85,000 clones, approximately 90% of them seen just once. Sequenced input: CD4+ T cells sorted from blood. The receptors shown here come from a human donor in good health. Each CDR3 is given with its conserved first and last residue. A D gene is named only where the DNA matches it firmly. Expanded clones get a size class; other rows say once, few or many, or leave the size out.

abundance: -; j_gene: TRBJ2-2; v_gene: TRBV5-1; d_gene: -; CDR3aa: CASSSVGNTGELFF; CDR3nt: TGCGCCAGCAGCTCCGTAGGGAACACCGGGGAGCTGTTTTTT
abundance: -; j_gene: TRBJ1-5; v_gene: TRBV28; d_gene: -; CDR3aa: CASTQTVSNQPQHF; CDR3nt: TGTGCCAGCACCCAGACAGTCAGCAATCAGCCCCAGCATTTT
abundance: -; j_gene: TRBJ2-1; v_gene: TRBV18; d_gene: -; CDR3aa: CASSPFGTVDDEQFF; CDR3nt: TGTGCCAGCTCACCATTTGGAACAGTGGACGATGAGCAGTTCTTC
abundance: -; j_gene: TRBJ1-5; v_gene: TRBV6-6; d_gene: TRBD1; CDR3aa: CASRGQGPNQPQHF; CDR3nt: TGTGCCAGCAGGGGACAGGGGCCTAATCAGCCCCAGCATTTT
abundance: -; j_gene: TRBJ1-1; v_gene: TRBV27; d_gene: -; CDR3aa: CASSPLGVGRMNTEAFF; CDR3nt: TGTGCCAGCAGTCCCCTCGGTGTCGGGCGCATGAACACTGAAGCTTTCTTT
abundance: -; j_gene: TRBJ2-1; v_gene: TRBV5-6; d_gene: -; CDR3aa: CASSLLRDGNEQFF; CDR3nt: TGTGCCAGCAGCTTGCTCAGGGACGGGAATGAGCAGTTCTTC
abundance: -; j_gene: TRBJ1-5; v_gene: TRBV6-1; d_gene: -; CDR3aa: CASTLWGDQPQHF; CDR3nt: TGTGCCAGCACCCTGTGGGGAGATCAGCCCCAGCATTTT
abundance: -; j_gene: TRBJ2-6; v_gene: TRBV5-1; d_gene: TRBD2; CDR3aa: CASTDKSGSAGGANVLTF; CDR3nt: TGCGCCAGCACAGATAAAAGCGGGAGCGCTGGTGGGGCCAACGTCCTGACTTTC
abundance: -; j_gene: TRBJ2-1; v_gene: TRBV5-1; d_gene: -; CDR3aa: CASGLVATDNEQFF; CDR3nt: TGCGCCAGCGGCTTGGTGGCTACTGACAATGAGCAGTTCTTC
abundance: once; j_gene: TRBJ1-1; v_gene: TRBV11-3; d_gene: -; CDR3aa: CASSLSHNTEAFF; CDR3nt: TGTGCCAGCAGCTTGTCCCACAACACTGAAGCTTTCTTT
abundance: -; j_gene: TRBJ1-1; v_gene: TRBV7-9; d_gene: TRBD1; CDR3aa: CASSFIRGRLNLVTEAFF; CDR3nt: TGTGCCAGCAGCTTTATAAGGGGGCGCTTAAATTTGGTAACTGAAGCTTTCTTT
abundance: -; j_gene: TRBJ2-7; v_gene: TRBV2; d_gene: -; CDR3aa: CASRTTPYEQYF; CDR3nt: TGTGCCAGCAGAACTACACCGTACGAGCAGTACTTC
abundance: -; j_gene: TRBJ2-7; v_gene: TRBV6-1; d_gene: -; CDR3aa: CASRAQGLDYEQYF; CDR3nt: TGTGCCAGCAGGGCACAGGGTCTCGACTACGAGCAGTACTTC
abundance: -; j_gene: TRBJ1-2; v_gene: TRBV2; d_gene: -; CDR3aa: CASSNDRFYGYTF; CDR3nt: TGTGCCAGCAGCAACGACAGGTTCTATGGCTACACCTTC
abundance: few; j_gene: TRBJ1-2; v_gene: TRBV19; d_gene: -; CDR3aa: CASSILVRNGYTF; CDR3nt: TGTGCCAGTAGTATACTCGTCCGGAATGGCTACACCTTC
abundance: -; j_gene: TRBJ1-4; v_gene: TRBV27; d_gene: TRBD1; CDR3aa: CASSLFRSGQGEKLFF; CDR3nt: TGTGCCAGCAGTTTATTTAGGTCGGGACAGGGGGAAAAACTGTTTTTT
abundance: -; j_gene: TRBJ2-3; v_gene: TRBV7-3; d_gene: -; CDR3aa: CASSPRGAGTDTQYF; CDR3nt: TGTGCCAGCAGCCCCCGGGGGGCTGGCACAGATACGCAGTATTTT
abundance: -; j_gene: TRBJ1-1; v_gene: TRBV7-9; d_gene: -; CDR3aa: CASSPDKKLFTLNTEAFF; CDR3nt: TGTGCCAGCAGCCCGGATAAAAAGCTATTCACCCTGAACACTGAAGCTTTCTTT
abundance: once; j_gene: TRBJ1-1; v_gene: TRBV4-2; d_gene: -; CDR3aa: CASSQESLREAFF; CDR3nt: TGTGCCAGCAGCCAAGAGAGTTTACGTGAAGCTTTCTTT
abundance: -; j_gene: TRBJ2-3; v_gene: TRBV5-1; d_gene: TRBD2; CDR3aa: CASSGLAAGAGDTQYF; CDR3nt: TGCGCCAGCAGCGGTCTGGCAGCGGGAGCGGGAGATACGCAGTATTTT
abundance: -; j_gene: TRBJ2-7; v_gene: TRBV5-1; d_gene: -; CDR3aa: CASSFPPYYEQYF; CDR3nt: TGCGCCAGCAGCTTTCCACCTTACTACGAGCAGTACTTC
abundance: -; j_gene: TRBJ2-3; v_gene: TRBV28; d_gene: -; CDR3aa: CASSPSLGGADGADTQYF; CDR3nt: TGTGCCAGCAGCCCTTCGTTAGGAGGGGCTGATGGCGCAGATACGCAGTATTTT
abundance: -; j_gene: TRBJ2-7; v_gene: TRBV20-1; d_gene: -; CDR3aa: CSASLDEQYF; CDR3nt: TGCAGTGCTAGTTTGGACGAGCAGTACTTC
abundance: once; j_gene: TRBJ2-2; v_gene: TRBV5-1; d_gene: -; CDR3aa: CASSFGATNTGELFF; CDR3nt: TGCGCCAGCAGCTTCGGTGCGACGAACACCGGGGAGCTGTTTTTT
abundance: -; j_gene: TRBJ2-5; v_gene: TRBV30; d_gene: TRBD1; CDR3aa: CAWSETGQGARETQYF; CDR3nt: TGTGCCTGGAGTGAGACCGGACAGGGGGCCCGGGAGACCCAGTACTTC
abundance: -; j_gene: TRBJ2-6; v_gene: TRBV2; d_gene: TRBD2; CDR3aa: CASIGRETSGANVLTF; CDR3nt: TGTGCCAGCATTGGGAGGGAGACCTCTGGGGCCAACGTCCTGACTTTC
abundance: -; j_gene: TRBJ1-2; v_gene: TRBV28; d_gene: TRBD1; CDR3aa: CASSSTGQGNYGYTF; CDR3nt: TGTGCCAGCAGTTCCACGGGACAGGGGAACTATGGCTACACCTTC
abundance: -; j_gene: TRBJ2-3; v_gene: TRBV25-1; d_gene: -; CDR3aa: CASSEWALDTQYF; CDR3nt: TGTGCCAGCAGTGAATGGGCTCTGGATACGCAGTATTTT
abundance: -; j_gene: TRBJ2-5; v_gene: TRBV5-4; d_gene: -; CDR3aa: CASSYTGYIEETQYF; CDR3nt: TGTGCCAGCAGTTATACAGGTTATATCGAAGAGACCCAGTACTTC
abundance: -; j_gene: TRBJ1-2; v_gene: TRBV6-1; d_gene: -; CDR3aa: CASTPAGIYGYTF; CDR3nt: TGTGCCAGCACTCCGGCAGGGATCTATGGCTACACCTTC
abundance: -; j_gene: TRBJ2-3; v_gene: TRBV6-6; d_gene: TRBD2; CDR3aa: CASSYSSGSDTQYF; CDR3nt: TGTGCCAGCAGTTACTCTAGCGGGAGCGATACGCAGTATTTT
abundance: -; j_gene: TRBJ1-5; v_gene: TRBV6-1; d_gene: -; CDR3aa: CASSVGRMPEPQHF; CDR3nt: TGTGCCAGCAGTGTGGGCAGGATGCCAGAGCCCCAGCATTTT
abundance: -; j_gene: TRBJ2-1; v_gene: TRBV30; d_gene: -; CDR3aa: CAWAQLGDEQFF; CDR3nt: TGTGCCTGGGCCCAACTAGGCGATGAGCAGTTCTTC
abundance: -; j_gene: TRBJ2-4; v_gene: TRBV19; d_gene: -; CDR3aa: CASRKRGTDYIQYF; CDR3nt: TGTGCCAGTAGAAAGAGAGGGACCGACTACATTCAGTACTTC
abundance: -; j_gene: TRBJ2-1; v_gene: TRBV7-2; d_gene: -; CDR3aa: CASSFLSKKQFF; CDR3nt: TGTGCCAGCAGCTTTCTCTCCAAAAAGCAGTTCTTC
abundance: -; j_gene: TRBJ1-5; v_gene: TRBV28; d_gene: -; CDR3aa: CATRNREPRNQPQHF; CDR3nt: TGTGCCACCAGGAACCGCGAGCCGAGGAATCAGCCCCAGCATTTT
abundance: -; j_gene: TRBJ1-5; v_gene: TRBV28; d_gene: -; CDR3aa: CASSAQQGDSQPQHF; CDR3nt: TGTGCCAGCAGTGCCCAACAGGGAGATTCTCAGCCCCAGCATTTT
abundance: -; j_gene: TRBJ2-2; v_gene: TRBV7-8; d_gene: -; CDR3aa: CASSRLGRELFF; CDR3nt: TGTGCCAGCAGCCGACTTGGACGGGAGCTGTTTTTT
abundance: once; j_gene: TRBJ1-1; v_gene: TRBV11-3; d_gene: TRBD1; CDR3aa: CASSLGQGNTEAFF; CDR3nt: TGTGCCAGCAGCCTTGGACAGGGGAACACTGAAGCTTTCTTT
abundance: -; j_gene: TRBJ1-1; v_gene: TRBV14; d_gene: -; CDR3aa: CASSQGSSNTEAFF; CDR3nt: TGTGCCAGCAGCCAGGGCAGCTCGAACACTGAAGCTTTCTTT
abundance: -; j_gene: TRBJ2-5; v_gene: TRBV18; d_gene: -; CDR3aa: CASSPAETQYF; CDR3nt: TGTGCCAGCTCACCTGCGGAGACCCAGTACTTC
abundance: few; j_gene: TRBJ2-1; v_gene: TRBV7-6; d_gene: -; CDR3aa: CASSLGRGEQFF; CDR3nt: TGTGCCAGCAGCCTAGGGAGAGGTGAGCAGTTCTTC
abundance: -; j_gene: TRBJ1-5; v_gene: TRBV5-7; d_gene: -; CDR3aa: CASSFSPIPEHF; CDR3nt: TGTGCCAGCAGCTTCTCTCCCATCCCAGAGCATTTT
abundance: -; j_gene: TRBJ2-1; v_gene: TRBV5-1; d_gene: TRBD2; CDR3aa: CASSSKLLAGARLGGLNEQFF; CDR3nt: TGCGCCAGCAGCTCGAAATTACTAGCGGGAGCTCGGCTCGGGGGTCTCAATGAGCAGTTCTTC
abundance: -; j_gene: TRBJ2-5; v_gene: TRBV9; d_gene: -; CDR3aa: CASSVGPQETQYF; CDR3nt: TGTGCCAGCAGCGTAGGGCCCCAAGAGACCCAGTACTTC
abundance: -; j_gene: TRBJ2-5; v_gene: TRBV19; d_gene: -; CDR3aa: CASSRTAGSQETQYF; CDR3nt: TGTGCCAGTAGTCGGACAGCTGGGTCCCAAGAGACCCAGTACTTC
abundance: -; j_gene: TRBJ1-2; v_gene: TRBV29-1; d_gene: -; CDR3aa: CSVGGGAGEGGYTF; CDR3nt: TGCAGCGTTGGAGGAGGGGCAGGGGAGGGAGGCTACACCTTC
abundance: -; j_gene: TRBJ2-7; v_gene: TRBV28; d_gene: -; CDR3aa: CASSFREPNTYEQYF; CDR3nt: TGTGCCAGCAGTTTTCGGGAACCAAACACCTACGAGCAGTACTTC
abundance: -; j_gene: TRBJ1-1; v_gene: TRBV19; d_gene: -; CDR3aa: CASIREGGSRKNTEAFF; CDR3nt: TGTGCCAGTATCCGTGAAGGGGGGAGTCGCAAGAACACTGAAGCTTTCTTT
abundance: -; j_gene: TRBJ2-1; v_gene: TRBV4-1; d_gene: -; CDR3aa: CASSPGGGRGREQFF; CDR3nt: TGCGCCAGCAGCCCCGGAGGGGGCAGGGGGAGAGAGCAGTTCTTC
abundance: -; j_gene: TRBJ2-7; v_gene: TRBV4-2; d_gene: -; CDR3aa: CASSQGTASLDEQYF; CDR3nt: TGTGCCAGCAGCCAAGGTACGGCTAGCTTGGACGAGCAGTACTTC
abundance: -; j_gene: TRBJ1-2; v_gene: TRBV28; d_gene: -; CDR3aa: CATLRGYGYAF; CDR3nt: TGTGCCACCCTCCGGGGATATGGCTACGCCTTC
abundance: once; j_gene: TRBJ2-1; v_gene: TRBV6-1; d_gene: -; CDR3aa: CASTRMGANEQFF; CDR3nt: TGTGCCAGCACCAGGATGGGAGCCAATGAGCAGTTCTTC
abundance: -; j_gene: TRBJ2-5; v_gene: TRBV7-7; d_gene: -; CDR3aa: CASSLRSTGIGETQYF; CDR3nt: TGTGCCAGCAGCTTGAGGTCTACAGGTATTGGAGAGACCCAGTACTTC
abundance: -; j_gene: TRBJ2-1; v_gene: TRBV6-6; d_gene: TRBD2; CDR3aa: CASSLLAGGYNEQFF; CDR3nt: TGTGCCAGCAGTTTGCTAGCGGGAGGGTACAATGAGCAGTTCTTC